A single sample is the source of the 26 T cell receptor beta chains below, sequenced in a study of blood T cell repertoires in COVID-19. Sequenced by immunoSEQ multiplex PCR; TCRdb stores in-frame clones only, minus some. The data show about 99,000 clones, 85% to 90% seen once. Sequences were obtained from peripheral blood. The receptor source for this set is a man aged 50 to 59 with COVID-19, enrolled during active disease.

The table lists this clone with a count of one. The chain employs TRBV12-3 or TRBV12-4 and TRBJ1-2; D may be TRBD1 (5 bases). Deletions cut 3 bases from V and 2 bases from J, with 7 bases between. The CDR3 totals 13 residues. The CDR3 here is CASSFDSNYGYTF. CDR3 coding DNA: TGTGCCAGCAGTTTTGACAGCAACTATGGCTACACCTTC.

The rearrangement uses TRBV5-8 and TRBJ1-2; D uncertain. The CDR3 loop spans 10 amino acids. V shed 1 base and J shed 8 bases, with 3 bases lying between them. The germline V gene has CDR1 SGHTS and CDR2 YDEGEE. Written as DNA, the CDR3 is TGTGCCAGCAGCTTGTCAGGCTACACCTTC. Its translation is CASSLSGYTF.

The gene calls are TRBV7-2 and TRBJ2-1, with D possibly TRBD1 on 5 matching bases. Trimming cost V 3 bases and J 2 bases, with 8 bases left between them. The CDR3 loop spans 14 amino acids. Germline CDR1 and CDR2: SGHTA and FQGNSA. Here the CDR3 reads CTSSFGRAYNEQFF. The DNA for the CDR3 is TGTACCAGCAGCTTTGGCAGGGCCTACAATGAGCAGTTCTTC.

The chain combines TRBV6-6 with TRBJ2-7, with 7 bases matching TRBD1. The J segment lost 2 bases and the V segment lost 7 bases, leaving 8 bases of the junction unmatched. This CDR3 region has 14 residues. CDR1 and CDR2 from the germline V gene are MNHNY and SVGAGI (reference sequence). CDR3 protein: CASTAGGQAYEQYF. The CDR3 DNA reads TGTGCCAGCACCGCCGGAGGACAGGCCTACGAGCAGTACTTC.

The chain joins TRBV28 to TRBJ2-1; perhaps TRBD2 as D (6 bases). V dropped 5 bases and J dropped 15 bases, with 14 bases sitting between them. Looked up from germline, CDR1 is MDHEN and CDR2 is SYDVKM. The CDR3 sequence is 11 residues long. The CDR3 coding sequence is TGTGCCAGCAGTGAGACTAGATTACCGTTCTTC. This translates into CASSETRLPFF.

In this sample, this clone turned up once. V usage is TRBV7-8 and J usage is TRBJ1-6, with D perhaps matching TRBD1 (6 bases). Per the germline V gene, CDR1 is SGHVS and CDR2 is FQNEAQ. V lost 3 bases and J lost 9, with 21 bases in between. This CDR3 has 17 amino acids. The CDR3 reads CASSLMRATGSGSPLHF. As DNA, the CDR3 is TGTGCCAGCAGCTTGATGAGGGCGACAGGTTCGGGTTCACCCCTCCACTTT.

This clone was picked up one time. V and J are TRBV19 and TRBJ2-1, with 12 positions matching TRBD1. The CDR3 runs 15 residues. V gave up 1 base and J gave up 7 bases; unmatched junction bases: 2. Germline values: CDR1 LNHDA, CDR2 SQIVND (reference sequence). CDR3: CASSIGDRGRNEQFF. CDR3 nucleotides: TGTGCCAGTAGTATAGGGGACAGGGGGCGAAATGAGCAGTTCTTC.

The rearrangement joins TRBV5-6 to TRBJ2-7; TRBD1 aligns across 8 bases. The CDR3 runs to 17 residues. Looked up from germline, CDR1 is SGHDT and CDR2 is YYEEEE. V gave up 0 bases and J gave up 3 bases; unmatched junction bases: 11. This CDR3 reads CASSLVGRTGLHYEQYF. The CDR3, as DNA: TGTGCCAGCAGCTTGGTGGGGAGGACAGGGCTGCACTACGAGCAGTACTTC. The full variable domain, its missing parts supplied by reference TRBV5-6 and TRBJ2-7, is DAGVTQSPTHLIKTRGQQVTLRCSPKSGHDTVSWYQQALGQGPQFIFQYYEEEERQRGNFPDRFSGHQFPNYSSELNVNALLLGDSALYLCASSLVGRTGLHYEQYFGPGTRLTVT.

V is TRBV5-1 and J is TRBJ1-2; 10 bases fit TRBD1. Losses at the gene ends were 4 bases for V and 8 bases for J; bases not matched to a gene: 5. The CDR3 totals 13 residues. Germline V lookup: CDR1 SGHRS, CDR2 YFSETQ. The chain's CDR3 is CASSPGQGEGYTF. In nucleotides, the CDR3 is TGCGCCAGCAGCCCAGGACAGGGGGAAGGCTACACCTTC.

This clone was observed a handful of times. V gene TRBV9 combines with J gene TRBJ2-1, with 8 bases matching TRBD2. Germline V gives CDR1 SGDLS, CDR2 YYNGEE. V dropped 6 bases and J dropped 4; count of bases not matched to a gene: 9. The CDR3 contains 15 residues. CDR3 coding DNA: TGTGCCAGCACCCCAGGCGGGGGGTGGTACAATGAGCAGTTCTTC. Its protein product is CASTPGGGWYNEQFF.

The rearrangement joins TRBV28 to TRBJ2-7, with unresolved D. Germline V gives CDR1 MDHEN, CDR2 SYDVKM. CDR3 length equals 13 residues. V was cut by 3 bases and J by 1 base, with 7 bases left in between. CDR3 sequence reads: CASSLPESYEQYF. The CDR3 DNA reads TGTGCCAGCAGTTTGCCGGAGTCCTACGAGCAGTACTTC.

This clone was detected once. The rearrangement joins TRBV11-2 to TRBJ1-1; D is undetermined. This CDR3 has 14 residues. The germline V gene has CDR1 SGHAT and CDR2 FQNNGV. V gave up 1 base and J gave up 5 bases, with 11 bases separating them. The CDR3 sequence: CASSLAGFGTEAFF. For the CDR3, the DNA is TGTGCCAGCAGCTTAGCCGGGTTTGGAACTGAAGCTTTCTTT.

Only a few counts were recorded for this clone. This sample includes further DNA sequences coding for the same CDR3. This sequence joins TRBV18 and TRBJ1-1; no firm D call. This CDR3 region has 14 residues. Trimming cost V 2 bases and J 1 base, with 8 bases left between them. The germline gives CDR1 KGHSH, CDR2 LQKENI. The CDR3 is CASSPARENTEAFF. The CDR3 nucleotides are TGTGCCAGCTCACCAGCGCGGGAGAACACTGAAGCTTTCTTT.

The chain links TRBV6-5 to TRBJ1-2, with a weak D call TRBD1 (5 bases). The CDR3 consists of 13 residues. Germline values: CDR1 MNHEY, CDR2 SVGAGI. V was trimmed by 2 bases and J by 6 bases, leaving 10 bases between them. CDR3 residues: CASSYSGGDGYTF. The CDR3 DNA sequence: TGTGCCAGCAGTTACAGCGGAGGGGATGGCTACACCTTC.

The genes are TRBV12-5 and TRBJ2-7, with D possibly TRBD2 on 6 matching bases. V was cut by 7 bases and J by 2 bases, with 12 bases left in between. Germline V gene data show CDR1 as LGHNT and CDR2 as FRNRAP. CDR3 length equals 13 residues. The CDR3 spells CASAPGGTYEQYF. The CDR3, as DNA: TGTGCTAGTGCCCCTGGGGGGACCTACGAGCAGTACTTC.

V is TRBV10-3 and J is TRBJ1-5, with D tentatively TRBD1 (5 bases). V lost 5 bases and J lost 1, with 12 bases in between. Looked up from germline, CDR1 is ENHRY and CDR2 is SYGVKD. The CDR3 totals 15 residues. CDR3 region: CAISPGLTSNQPQHF. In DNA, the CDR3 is TGTGCCATCAGTCCAGGGCTCACAAGCAATCAGCCCCAGCATTTT.

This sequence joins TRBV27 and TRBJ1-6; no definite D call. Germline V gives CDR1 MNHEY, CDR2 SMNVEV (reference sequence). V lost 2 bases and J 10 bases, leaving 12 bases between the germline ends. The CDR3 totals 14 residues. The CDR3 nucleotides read TGTGCCAGCAGTTTACGGCGGCTTACCTCACCCCTCCACTTT. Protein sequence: CASSLRRLTSPLHF.

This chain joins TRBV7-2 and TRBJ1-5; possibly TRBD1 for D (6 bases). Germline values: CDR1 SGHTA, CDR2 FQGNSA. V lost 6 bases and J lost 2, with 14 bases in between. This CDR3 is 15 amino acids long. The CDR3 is CASSFGGAGNQPQHF. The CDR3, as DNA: TGTGCCAGCAGTTTCGGGGGGGCCGGCAATCAGCCCCAGCATTTT.

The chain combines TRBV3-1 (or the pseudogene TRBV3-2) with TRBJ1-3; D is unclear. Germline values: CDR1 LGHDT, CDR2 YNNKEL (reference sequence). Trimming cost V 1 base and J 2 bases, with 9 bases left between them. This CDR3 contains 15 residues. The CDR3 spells CASSQVLRAGNTIYF. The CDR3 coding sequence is TGTGCCAGCAGCCAAGTACTGCGGGCTGGAAACACCATATATTTT.

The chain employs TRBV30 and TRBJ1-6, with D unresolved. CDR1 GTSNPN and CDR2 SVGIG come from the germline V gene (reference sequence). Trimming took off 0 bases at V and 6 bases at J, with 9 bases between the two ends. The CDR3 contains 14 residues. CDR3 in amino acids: CAWSVPGVNSPLHF. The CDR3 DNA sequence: TGTGCCTGGAGTGTCCCCGGGGTTAATTCACCCCTCCACTTT.

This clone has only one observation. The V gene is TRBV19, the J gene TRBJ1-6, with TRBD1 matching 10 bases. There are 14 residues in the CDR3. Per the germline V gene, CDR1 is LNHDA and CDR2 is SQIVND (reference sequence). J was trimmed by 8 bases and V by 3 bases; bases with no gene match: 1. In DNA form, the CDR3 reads TGTGCCAGTAGTATCGGGACAGGGGATTCACCCCTCCACTTT. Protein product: CASSIGTGDSPLHF.

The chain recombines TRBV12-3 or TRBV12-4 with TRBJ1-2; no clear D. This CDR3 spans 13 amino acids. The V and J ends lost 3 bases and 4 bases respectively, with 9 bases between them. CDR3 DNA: TGTGCCAGCAGTTTTCGGGGAAGCTATGGCTACACCTTC. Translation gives CASSFRGSYGYTF.

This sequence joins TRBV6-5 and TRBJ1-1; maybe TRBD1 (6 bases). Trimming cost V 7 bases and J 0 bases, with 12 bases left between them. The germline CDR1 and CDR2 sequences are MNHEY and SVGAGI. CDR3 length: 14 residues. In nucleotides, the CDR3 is TGTGCCAGCATAAAGGGGGGGGTGAACACTGAAGCTTTCTTT. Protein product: CASIKGGVNTEAFF.

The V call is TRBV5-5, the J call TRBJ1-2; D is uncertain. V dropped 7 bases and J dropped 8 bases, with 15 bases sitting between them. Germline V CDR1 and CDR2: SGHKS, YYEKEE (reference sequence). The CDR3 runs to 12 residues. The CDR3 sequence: CASGLEVEGYTF. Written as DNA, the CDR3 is TGTGCCAGCGGCCTGGAGGTGGAGGGCTACACCTTC.

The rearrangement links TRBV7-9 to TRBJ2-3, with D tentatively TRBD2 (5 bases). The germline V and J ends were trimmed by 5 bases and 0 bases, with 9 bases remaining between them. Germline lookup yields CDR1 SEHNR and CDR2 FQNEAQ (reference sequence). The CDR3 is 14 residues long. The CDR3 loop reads CASSLERSTDTQYF. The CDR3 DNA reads TGTGCCAGCAGCCTCGAGCGGAGCACAGATACGCAGTATTTT.

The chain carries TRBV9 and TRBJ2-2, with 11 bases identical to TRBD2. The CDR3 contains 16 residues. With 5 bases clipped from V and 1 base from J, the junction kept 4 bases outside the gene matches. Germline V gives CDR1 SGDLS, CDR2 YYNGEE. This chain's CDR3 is CASSASGGRNTGELFF. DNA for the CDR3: TGTGCCAGCAGTGCTAGCGGGGGGCGGAACACCGGGGAGCTGTTTTTT.